The 19 T cell receptor beta chains below come from one sample, sequenced in a study of blood T cell repertoires in COVID-19. This table comes from immunoSEQ multiplex PCR, and its TCRdb copy is limited to in-frame clones, with some not included. The data show 85,000 to 130,000 clones, around nine tenths seen once. The sequencing sample was made of peripheral blood. The receptors come from a human donor in a cohort sampled during active COVID-19.

This chain joins TRBV2 and TRBJ1-6; D remains unclear. V lost 7 bases and J 9 bases, leaving 16 bases between the germline ends. Germline V gene data show CDR1 as SNHLY and CDR2 as FYNNEI. This CDR3 has 14 residues. CDR3 coding DNA: TGTGCCAGCAAAGAGGAGGGTAGTGGTTCACCCCTCCACTTT. Translated: CASKEEGSGSPLHF.

The rearrangement joins TRBV24-1 to TRBJ2-7; TRBD1 aligns across 8 bases. V lost 2 bases, J lost 2 bases, and 7 bases stayed unmatched. This CDR3 has 16 residues. Germline lookup yields CDR1 KGHDR and CDR2 SFDVKD. CDR3 residues: CATSDSGQAIPYEQYF. CDR3 DNA: TGTGCCACCAGTGATTCGGGACAGGCTATTCCCTACGAGCAGTACTTC.

This sequence joins TRBV18 and TRBJ1-4, with a possible D match to TRBD1 (5 bases). V lost 0 bases to trimming and J lost 3 bases, with 11 bases between them. The CDR3 length is 16 residues. From germline, CDR1 is KGHSH and CDR2 LQKENI. The DNA for the CDR3 is TGTGCCAGCTCACCACCGGGCAGGGCTTCTAATGAAAAACTGTTTTTT. Encoded protein: CASSPPGRASNEKLFF.

The V call is TRBV2, the J call TRBJ1-2; the D gene is possibly TRBD1 (6 bases). Germline loops: CDR1 SNHLY, CDR2 FYNNEI. This CDR3 has 13 amino acids. Trimming left V 4 bases short and J 2 bases short, with 8 bases between. CDR3 DNA: TGTGCCAGCAGTGTCGGGACAAACTATGGCTACACCTTC. This gives the protein CASSVGTNYGYTF.

The genes are TRBV11-2 and TRBJ2-3; D is ambiguous. The V end lost 1 base, the J end lost 6 bases, and 5 bases lay between the germline ends. Per germline, CDR1 SGHAT and CDR2 FQNNGV. This CDR3 is built from 12 residues. The CDR3 region has the DNA TGTGCCAGCAGCTTAGTTCGGGATACGCAGTATTTT. This translates into CASSLVRDTQYF.

The rearrangement joins TRBV24-1 to TRBJ2-2, with D perhaps TRBD1 (6 bases). CDR1 and CDR2 from the germline V gene are KGHDR and SFDVKD. CDR3 length: 14 residues. The V end lost 8 bases, the J end lost 0 bases, and 9 bases lay between the germline ends. CDR3 region: CATTDRSNTGELFF. DNA of the CDR3: TGTGCCACCACCGACAGGTCGAACACCGGGGAGCTGTTTTTT.

The count of this clone is one. The rearrangement links TRBV10-1 to TRBJ2-7, with 8 bases that match TRBD1. This CDR3 is 15 amino acids long. Unmatched junction bases numbered 10, after V lost 5 bases and J lost 4 bases. Germline CDR1 reads WNHNN; CDR2 reads SYGVQD (reference sequence). This CDR3 reads CASSRTGQGRYEQYF. The CDR3 bases are TGCGCCAGCAGTCGGACTGGACAGGGTCGGTACGAGCAGTACTTC.

The chain carries TRBV11-3 and TRBJ2-1; 8 bases are a match to TRBD2. Trimming took 4 bases from V and 6 from J; bases not matched to a gene: 8. Germline lookup yields CDR1 SGHNT and CDR2 YENEEA. This CDR3 is built from 15 residues. Written as DNA, the CDR3 is TGTGCCAGCAGCTCAGGGACTAGGGTGGGCAATGAGCAGTTCTTC. Translation gives CASSSGTRVGNEQFF.

This clone has only one observation. The chain employs TRBV5-4 and TRBJ2-1; 10 nucleotides agree with TRBD1. The ends lost 4 bases at V and 9 bases at J; junction bases unmatched: 10. Per germline, CDR1 SGHNT and CDR2 YYREEE (reference sequence). The CDR3 sequence is 15 residues long. The CDR3 bases are TGTGCCAGCAGCCATCTTGACAGGGGGCTCGGTGAGCAGTTCTTC. The encoded protein is CASSHLDRGLGEQFF.

This chain connects TRBV9 to TRBJ2-2; D gene ambiguous. Germline CDR1 reads SGDLS; CDR2 reads YYNGEE. The CDR3 has 12 residues. Trimming left V 4 bases short and J 1 base short, with 2 bases between. The CDR3 is CASSQNTGELFF. CDR3 DNA sequence: TGTGCCAGCAGCCAGAACACCGGGGAGCTGTTTTTT.

This clone was picked up one time. V and J are TRBV28 and TRBJ1-2, with D possibly TRBD1 on 5 matching bases. With 6 bases removed from V and 6 bases from J, the gap between germline ends came to 14 bases. CDR3 length: 13 residues. CDR1 MDHEN and CDR2 SYDVKM come from the germline V gene. CDR3 region: CASSGTPSHGYTF. The CDR3 nucleotides read TGTGCCAGCAGCGGGACTCCCTCCCATGGCTACACCTTC.

The CDR3 protein is CASSTILRTSGVNEQFF. CDR3 nucleotide sequence: TGTGCCAGCAGCACTATCCTCCGGACTAGCGGGGTTAATGAGCAGTTCTTC. V is TRBV7-9 and J is TRBJ2-1, with 12 bases matching TRBD2. CDR3 size: 17 residues. Trimming cost V 5 bases and J 7 bases; bases outside gene matches: 12. Per the germline V gene, CDR1 is SEHNR and CDR2 is FQNEAQ (reference sequence). Full variable domain (missing parts from reference TRBV7-9 and TRBJ2-1): DTGVSQNPRHKITKRGQNVTFRCDPISEHNRLYWYRQTLGQGPEFLTYFQNEAQLEKSRLLSDRFSAERPKGSFSTLEIQRTEQGDSAMYLCASSTILRTSGVNEQFFGPGTRLTVL.

The rearrangement joins TRBV5-1 to TRBJ1-1, with D possibly TRBD1 on 5 matching bases. Per the germline V gene, CDR1 is SGHRS and CDR2 is YFSETQ. Trimming cost V 3 bases and J 0 bases, with 9 bases left between them. The CDR3 runs 14 residues. The CDR3 DNA follows: TGCGCCAGCAGCTCCCGGACATTGAACACTGAAGCTTTCTTT. It is translated as CASSSRTLNTEAFF.

The DNA of the CDR3 is TGTGCCAGCGGAACGGGGGACCCTTACAATGAGCAGTTCTTC. Protein sequence: CASGTGDPYNEQFF. The chain is built from TRBV4-2 and TRBJ2-1, with a tentative D call TRBD2 (6 bases). Trimming removed 8 bases at V and 4 bases at J, with 15 bases between. Looked up from germline, CDR1 is LGHNA and CDR2 is YNFKEQ. The CDR3 runs 14 residues.

This rearrangement joins TRBV27 to TRBJ1-2; the match to TRBD1 covers 7 bases. The V segment lost 6 bases and the J segment 8 bases; nucleotides outside the gene matches: 9. The CDR3 spans 13 residues. Germline lookup yields CDR1 MNHEY and CDR2 SMNVEV (reference sequence). CDR3 residues: CASSRGASSGYTF. The CDR3 DNA follows: TGTGCCAGCAGCAGGGGGGCTTCGAGCGGCTACACCTTC.

The rearrangement links TRBV18 to TRBJ1-1; a possible D gene is TRBD1 (5 bases). Germline CDR1 reads KGHSH; CDR2 reads LQKENI. The length of the CDR3 is 16 residues. V lost 3 bases and J lost 2, with 16 bases in between. The DNA for the CDR3 is TGTGCCAGCTCACCCGGGACGGGGAGGCTAAACACTGAAGCTTTCTTT. Protein: CASSPGTGRLNTEAFF.

The chain joins TRBV6-5 to TRBJ1-1, with D perhaps matching TRBD1 (5 bases). The CDR3 is 14 residues long. The V gene lost 6 bases and the J gene lost 6 bases, with 17 bases spanning the gap. Germline lookup yields CDR1 MNHEY and CDR2 SVGAGI. This chain's CDR3 is CASSSNRQWAEAFF. The CDR3 nucleotides read TGTGCCAGCAGCAGTAACAGGCAGTGGGCTGAAGCTTTCTTT.

The J gene is TRBJ2-5, the V gene TRBV28; D gene uncertain. V was shortened by 6 bases and J by 7 bases, with 15 bases between the two germline ends. This CDR3 region has 13 residues. Germline assignment: CDR1 MDHEN and CDR2 SYDVKM. This chain's CDR3 is CASSPHLVVTQYF. The CDR3 nucleotides read TGTGCCAGCAGCCCGCATCTGGTAGTGACCCAGTACTTC.

This chain links TRBV9 with TRBJ2-7; 9 nucleotides align to TRBD2. With V trimmed by 4 bases and J by 0 bases, 17 bases remained unmatched. The CDR3 runs 19 residues. CDR1 and CDR2 (germline): SGDLS, YYNGEE. CDR3 amino acids: CASSLGAGGPSYSSYEQYF. The DNA of the CDR3 is TGTGCCAGCAGCCTAGGCGCGGGAGGGCCGAGTTATAGCTCCTACGAGCAGTACTTC.